This T cell receptor (beta chain) was recorded in a study of blood T cell repertoires in COVID-19. Study information: Acute and convalescent COVID-19 samples came from the United States, Italy and Spain.

CDR3 length: 12 amino acids. The V and J ends lost 11 bases and 7 bases, in that order; junction bases with no gene match: 8. In the original workflow: Scientists estimated how many nucleated cells there were by amplifying reference gene primers. TCRdb's copy holds only in-frame clones and misses some; the assay was immunoSEQ multiplex PCR. D and trimming were read from the DNA, whereas the V and J calls and clone size are those reported in that table. The sample has under 200,000 clones, 70% to 90% seen once; the top ten hold about a fifth. This sequence joins TRBV12-3 or TRBV12-4 and TRBJ1-2; 9 bases are shared with TRBD1. This receptor was identified in a man aged 60 to 75 with active or convalescent COVID-19. The sequenced sample was peripheral blood. For the CDR3, the DNA is TGTGCCCTTCGGGGGACAGGGATTGGCTACACCTTC. Translating gives CALRGTGIGYTF.